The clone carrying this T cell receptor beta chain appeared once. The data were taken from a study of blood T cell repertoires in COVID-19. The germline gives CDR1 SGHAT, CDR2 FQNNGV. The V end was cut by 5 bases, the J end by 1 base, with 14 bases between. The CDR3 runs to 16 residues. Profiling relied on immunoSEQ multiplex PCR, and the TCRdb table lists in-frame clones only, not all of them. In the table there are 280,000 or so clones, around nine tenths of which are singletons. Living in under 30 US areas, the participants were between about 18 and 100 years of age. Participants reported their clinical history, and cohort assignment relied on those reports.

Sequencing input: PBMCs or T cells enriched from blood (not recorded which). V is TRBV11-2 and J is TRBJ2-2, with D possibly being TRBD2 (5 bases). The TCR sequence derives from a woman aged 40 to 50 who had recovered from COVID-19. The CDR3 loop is CASSPWSGLNTGELFF. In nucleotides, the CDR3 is TGTGCCAGCAGCCCCTGGAGCGGATTGAACACCGGGGAGCTGTTTTTT.